These 30 T cell receptor beta chains originate from one sample sequenced in a study of control samples from healthy donors and cancer patients. Profiling relied on immunoSEQ multiplex PCR, and the TCRdb table lists in-frame clones only, not all of them. The sample contains roughly 120,000 clones, 90% of which appear only once. Sample: blood. These receptors all stem from a human donor in good health. The donor label of this sample is uncertain.

The V call is TRBV6-1, the J call TRBJ2-1; perhaps TRBD2 as D (6 bases). The CDR3 sequence is 14 residues long. The V end lost 0 bases, the J end lost 8 bases, and 11 bases lay between the germline ends. The germline gives CDR1 MNHNS, CDR2 SASEGT. For the CDR3, the DNA is TGTGCCAGCAGTGAAGCCATATCGGGGGATGAGCAGTTCTTC. As protein: CASSEAISGDEQFF.

The V and J genes are TRBV4-1 and TRBJ1-1; D uncertain. V lost 0 bases and J 8 bases, leaving 16 bases between the germline ends. Germline values: CDR1 MGHRA, CDR2 YSYEKL. The CDR3 has 15 residues. CDR3 DNA: TGCGCCAGCAGCCAAGATTCCTCCGTCCTAAGGGAAGCTTTCTTT. It yields the protein CASSQDSSVLREAFF.

The chain uses TRBV20-1 and TRBJ1-2, with D perhaps TRBD1 (5 bases). Germline CDR1 is DFQATT and CDR2 is SNEGSKA (reference sequence). V shed 3 bases and J shed 7 bases, with 9 bases lying between them. The CDR3 runs to 11 residues. CDR3 region: CSASKGTGYTF. The DNA for the CDR3 is TGCAGTGCTAGCAAAGGGACTGGCTACACCTTC.

This rearrangement joins TRBV19 to TRBJ1-3; 8 nucleotides line up with TRBD1. V lost 3 bases, J lost 0 bases, and 10 bases stayed unmatched. The CDR3 contains 18 residues. Germline CDR1 LNHDA, CDR2 SQIVND (reference sequence). The CDR3 DNA is TGTGCCAGTAGTATGCGGCGGACAGGGTCCGACTCTGGAAACACCATATATTTT. This encodes CASSMRRTGSDSGNTIYF. The complete variable domain, with remaining parts taken from reference TRBV19 and TRBJ1-3, reads DGGITQSPKYLFRKEGQNVTLSCEQNLNHDAMYWYRQDPGQGLRLIYYSQIVNDFQKGDIAEGYSVSREKKESFPLTVTSAQKNPTAFYLCASSMRRTGSDSGNTIYFGEGSWLTVV.

This clone was picked up one time. This sequence joins TRBV10-3 and TRBJ2-2, with unresolved D. Germline CDR1 and CDR2: ENHRY and SYGVKD. The germline V and J ends were trimmed by 0 bases and 1 base, with 12 bases remaining between them. This CDR3 spans 17 amino acids. CDR3 coding DNA: TGTGCCATCAGTGAGTCGGGGTTGAACGGGAACACCGGGGAGCTGTTTTTT. It translates to CAISESGLNGNTGELFF.

V and J are TRBV15 and TRBJ1-5; 7 bases match TRBD1. From germline, CDR1 is LNHNV and CDR2 YYDKDF (reference sequence). V lost 3 bases, J lost 5 bases, and 7 bases stayed unmatched. CDR3 length equals 15 residues. CDR3 amino acids: CATSSDPGGHQPQHF. CDR3 nucleotide sequence: TGTGCCACCAGCAGCGACCCAGGGGGACATCAGCCCCAGCATTTT.

The chain couples TRBV3-1 (or the pseudogene TRBV3-2) to TRBJ2-1; TRBD2 might be the D (7 bases). CDR1 LGHDT and CDR2 YNNKEL come from the germline V gene (reference sequence). This CDR3 region has 16 residues. V lost 5 bases to trimming and J lost 0 bases, with 14 bases between them. DNA of the CDR3: TGTGCCAGCAGCACATCTGGGGGGGCCTCCTACAATGAGCAGTTCTTC. The encoded protein is CASSTSGGASYNEQFF.

This chain connects TRBV3-1 (or the pseudogene TRBV3-2) to TRBJ1-6; D is possibly TRBD1 (6 bases). The ends were cut back, 5 bases at V and 0 bases at J, with 23 bases in the middle. Germline CDR1 reads LGHDT; CDR2 reads YNNKEL (reference sequence). The CDR3 covers 20 residues. CDR3 sequence: CASSLTSRDIKSSYNSPLHF. The CDR3 coding sequence is TGTGCCAGCAGCTTAACGAGCCGGGACATTAAGAGCTCCTATAATTCACCCCTCCACTTT.

The genes are TRBV2 and TRBJ2-5; TRBD2 might be the D (6 bases). Germline CDR1 reads SNHLY; CDR2 reads FYNNEI. CDR3 length: 15 residues. Trimming stripped 7 bases from V and 5 bases from J, with 20 bases between. The CDR3 DNA reads TGTGCCAGCAAGCCGATGCCGACTAGTCCCGAGACCCAGTACTTC. This encodes CASKPMPTSPETQYF. The complete variable domain, with remaining parts taken from reference TRBV2 and TRBJ2-5, reads EPEVTQTPSHQVTQMGQEVILRCVPISNHLYFYWYRQILGQKVEFLVSFYNNEISEKSEIFDDQFSVERPDGSNFTLKIRSTKLEDSAMYFCASKPMPTSPETQYFGPGTRLLVL.

The rearrangement uses TRBV21-1 and TRBJ1-5. TRBV21-1 is a known pseudogene. CDR3 size: 16 residues. The CDR3 sequence: CASSKGRYRLNQPQHF. CDR3 bases: TGTGCCAGCAGCAAAGGGCGGTACAGACTCAATCAGCCCCAGCATTTT.

The chain uses TRBV4-3 and TRBJ2-1; possibly TRBD1 for D (5 bases). The length of the CDR3 is 13 residues. Germline lookup yields CDR1 LGHNA and CDR2 YSLEER. V was pared by 1 base and J by 6 bases, with 7 bases between. CDR3 DNA sequence: TGCGCCAGCAGCCAAGCCAGGGTCAATGAGCAGTTCTTC. Translating gives CASSQARVNEQFF.

The chain couples TRBV6-4 to TRBJ1-6, with a tentative D call TRBD1 (6 bases). The CDR3 sequence is 18 residues long. CDR1 is MRHNA and CDR2 is SNTAGT in the germline V gene. V was clipped by 3 bases and J by 0 bases, with 15 bases between them. CDR3 region: CASSELEGVSSYNSPLHF. CDR3 coding DNA: TGTGCCAGCAGTGAACTAGAGGGGGTAAGCTCCTATAATTCACCCCTCCACTTT.

This clone was seen a few times. This chain joins TRBV5-1 and TRBJ1-4; 10 nucleotides match TRBD1. There are 14 residues in the CDR3. Germline CDR1 is SGHRS and CDR2 is YFSETQ. J gave up 5 bases and V 4 bases, and 2 bases lay outside the gene matches. The CDR3 DNA reads as TGCGCCAGCAGCAGGGGACAGGGGAATGAAAAACTGTTTTTT. Encoded protein: CASSRGQGNEKLFF.

The chain employs TRBV30 and TRBJ2-1; 8 bases fit TRBD2. CDR3 length equals 14 residues. The trim removed 7 bases at V and 6 bases at J, leaving 11 bases unmatched. The germline V gene has CDR1 GTSNPN and CDR2 SVGIG (reference sequence). CDR3 sequence: CASSEGGGRNEQFF. The CDR3 DNA reads TGTGCCTCGTCGGAGGGCGGGGGGCGCAATGAGCAGTTCTTC.

CDR3 region: CATSRDMERVQETQYF. CDR3 coding DNA: TGTGCCACCAGCAGAGACATGGAGCGGGTCCAAGAGACCCAGTACTTC. V and J are TRBV15 and TRBJ2-5, with D possibly being TRBD2 (6 bases). The CDR3 sequence is 16 residues long. The V gene lost 0 bases and the J gene lost 1 base, with 12 bases spanning the gap. Germline CDR1 is LNHNV and CDR2 is YYDKDF (reference sequence).

DNA of the CDR3: TGTGCCAGCAGCTTAAAGGGGGGGACCCGTCGCCATGAGCAGTTCTTC. This gives the protein CASSLKGGTRRHEQFF. V is TRBV7-2 and J is TRBJ2-1, with D possibly being TRBD2 (7 bases). Germline CDR1 SGHTA, CDR2 FQGNSA. CDR3 size: 16 residues. The V and J ends lost 2 bases and 8 bases respectively, with 19 bases between them.

CDR3 DNA: TGTGCCAGCAAGAAGCTAGCGGGGGCCACCTCCCCAAACATTCAGTACTTC. Its translation is CASKKLAGATSPNIQYF. The J gene is TRBJ2-4, the V gene TRBV27; the match to TRBD2 covers 10 bases. Germline CDR1 reads MNHEY; CDR2 reads SMNVEV (reference sequence). CDR3 length: 17 amino acids. J lost 6 bases, V lost 7 bases, and 15 bases had no gene match.

The chain employs TRBV9 and TRBJ2-5, with 7 bases lining up with TRBD1. The CDR3 is made up of 15 amino acids. After removal of 6 bases from V and 1 base from J, the junction contained 9 bases not matched to a gene. The germline V gene has CDR1 SGDLS and CDR2 YYNGEE. CDR3 amino acids: CASTRQGDLQETQYF. The CDR3 coding sequence is TGTGCCAGCACCCGACAGGGAGACCTCCAAGAGACCCAGTACTTC.

The V and J genes are TRBV7-9 and TRBJ1-5; TRBD1 agrees at 7 bases. Germline trimming cut 5 bases from V and 5 bases from J; bases unmatched to any gene: 12. Per the germline V gene, CDR1 is SEHNR and CDR2 is FQNEAQ (reference sequence). This CDR3 region has 16 residues. CDR3 amino acids: CASSRGNDRADQPQHF. The CDR3 DNA sequence: TGTGCCAGCAGCCGTGGAAACGACAGGGCAGATCAGCCCCAGCATTTT.

V usage is TRBV5-5 and J usage is TRBJ1-5, with D possibly being TRBD1 (5 bases). With 4 bases removed from V and 0 bases from J, the gap between germline ends came to 8 bases. Germline loops: CDR1 SGHKS, CDR2 YYEKEE (reference sequence). The length of the CDR3 is 14 residues. Here the CDR3 DNA reads TGTGCCAGCAGCCACGACAGTAGCAATCAGCCCCAGCATTTT. It yields the protein CASSHDSSNQPQHF.

The chain uses TRBV5-1 and TRBJ2-3, with TRBD2 matching 10 bases. This CDR3 contains 17 residues. Trimming cost V 2 bases and J 4 bases; bases outside gene matches: 10. Germline values: CDR1 SGHRS, CDR2 YFSETQ. CDR3 region: CASSFARSGGAADTQYF. The CDR3 coding sequence is TGCGCCAGCAGCTTCGCCAGGAGCGGGGGGGCTGCAGATACGCAGTATTTT.

V and J are TRBV15 and TRBJ1-5; D may be TRBD1 (6 bases). V lost 4 bases and J 0 bases, leaving 10 bases between the germline ends. CDR3 size: 15 residues. Per germline, CDR1 LNHNV and CDR2 YYDKDF (reference sequence). The DNA of the CDR3 is TGTGCCACCAGCATTTACAGGGATAGCAATCAGCCCCAGCATTTT. Amino acids: CATSIYRDSNQPQHF.

The V and J genes are TRBV28 and TRBJ2-3, with TRBD1 identical over 11 bases. V lost 2 bases to trimming and J lost 3 bases; unmatched junction nucleotides: 7. The length of the CDR3 is 17 residues. The V gene's germline CDR1 is MDHEN and CDR2 SYDVKM. The CDR3 DNA reads as TGTGCCAGCAGTTTAGTAACCGGGACAGGGGGAACAGATACGCAGTATTTT. It is translated as CASSLVTGTGGTDTQYF.

The genes are TRBV12-3 or TRBV12-4 and TRBJ1-2; D gene ambiguous. This CDR3 spans 11 amino acids. V lost 6 bases to trimming and J lost 10 bases, with 12 bases between them. The CDR3 DNA follows: TGTGCCAGCAGCGTGGGTGTCTACTACACCTTC. Translation: CASSVGVYYTF.

V is TRBV30 and J is TRBJ1-5; D remains ambiguous. V was shortened by 2 bases and J by 5 bases, with 10 bases between the two germline ends. The CDR3 totals 13 residues. Per the germline V gene, CDR1 is GTSNPN and CDR2 is SVGIG (reference sequence). The CDR3 spells CAWSRSSDQPQHF. The CDR3 DNA sequence: TGTGCCTGGAGTAGGAGTTCGGATCAGCCCCAGCATTTT. Full variable domain (remainder filled in from reference TRBV30 and TRBJ1-5): SQTIHQWPATLVQPVGSPLSLECTVEGTSNPNLYWYRQAAGRGLQLLFYSVGIGQISSEVPQNLSASRPQDRQFILSSKKLLLSDSGFYLCAWSRSSDQPQHFGDGTRLSIL.

The chain has TRBV12-5 and TRBJ2-3; D gene ambiguous. V lost 0 bases and J 2 bases, leaving 9 bases between the germline ends. CDR1 is LGHNT, CDR2 FRNRAP, per germline. The CDR3 contains 15 residues. The CDR3 loop is CASGLVVGYTDTQYF. CDR3 bases: TGTGCTAGTGGTTTGGTAGTGGGGTACACAGATACGCAGTATTTT.

The chain employs TRBV11-2 and TRBJ2-3; 9 bases align to TRBD1. The CDR3 runs to 14 residues. V shed 5 bases, J shed 3 bases, and the junction held 3 bases outside the gene matches. Germline V gene data show CDR1 as SGHAT and CDR2 as FQNNGV. CDR3 residues: CASSEQGATDTQYF. The CDR3 nucleotides are TGTGCCAGCAGCGAACAGGGGGCTACAGATACGCAGTATTTT. Complete variable domain (other parts from reference TRBV11-2 and TRBJ2-3): EAGVAQSPRYKIIEKRQSVAFWCNPISGHATLYWYQQILGQGPKLLIQFQNNGVVDDSQLPKDRFSAERLKGVDSTLKIQPAKLEDSAVYLCASSEQGATDTQYFGPGTRLTVL.

The rearrangement joins TRBV27 to TRBJ1-6; perhaps TRBD1 as D (5 bases). CDR3 size: 13 residues. Germline V gene lookup returns CDR1 MNHEY and CDR2 SMNVEV (reference sequence). The V end was cut by 6 bases, the J end by 8 bases, with 11 bases between. The CDR3 is CASRGTGDSPLHF. The CDR3 DNA reads TGTGCCAGCAGGGGGACCGGGGATTCACCCCTCCACTTT.

The chain links TRBV15 to TRBJ2-2, with D possibly TRBD2 on 6 matching bases. Germline V gene data show CDR1 as LNHNV and CDR2 as YYDKDF (reference sequence). The CDR3 covers 15 residues. Trimming cost V 0 bases and J 6 bases, with 11 bases left between them. Written as DNA, the CDR3 is TGTGCCACCAGCAGAGAAAAGGCGGGGTCCGGGGAGCTGTTTTTT. Translating it yields CATSREKAGSGELFF.

The V and J genes are TRBV3-1 (or the pseudogene TRBV3-2) and TRBJ1-2; D gene ambiguous. The length of the CDR3 is 12 residues. V gave up 0 bases and J gave up 4 bases, with 3 bases separating them. From germline, CDR1 is LGHDT and CDR2 YNNKEL (reference sequence). DNA of the CDR3: TGTGCCAGCAGCCAAGACAGCTATGGCTACACCTTC. It yields the protein CASSQDSYGYTF.